These 25 T cell receptor beta chains were sequenced from one sample in a study of T cell responses to AZD1222 COVID-19 vaccine (dated by TCRdb to the early 2020s). In the paper's terms, the time point label means: baseline before first vaccination. The method behind the library was the immunoSEQ multiplex PCR assay. Sourced from immuneACCESS, this table was stored by TCRdb with only in-frame sequences that have V and J called. A share of the clones is absent; for the studies checked, an unresolved V gene accounts for under half, and the remainder has no known explanation. Recorded for this sample are 25,000 to 30,000 clones; around four fifths of them occurred a single time. The top ten hold roughly 5% of the sample. The material was peripheral blood, obtained on day 0 of AZD1222 vaccination. Source of these receptors: an adult in good health.

A few counts support this clone. The chain links TRBV24-1 to TRBJ2-7; perhaps TRBD2 as D (5 bases). V gave up 10 bases and J gave up 4 bases, with 16 bases separating them. The CDR3 length is 13 residues. Per germline, CDR1 KGHDR and CDR2 SFDVKD. The CDR3 coding sequence is TGTGCCACTACTAGGTACGGCTTTTACGAGCAGTACGTC. Protein sequence: CATTRYGFYEQYV.

The chain links TRBV28 to TRBJ2-3; no reliable D call. V dropped 10 bases and J dropped 1 base, with 12 bases sitting between them. From germline, CDR1 is MDHEN and CDR2 SYDVKM. The CDR3 loop spans 13 amino acids. CDR3 residues: CAIRAPGTDTQYF. DNA of the CDR3: TGTGCCATAAGGGCGCCGGGCACAGATACGCAGTATTTT.

This chain connects TRBV7-9 to TRBJ1-2; maybe TRBD1 (6 bases). The CDR3 length is 13 residues. Per the germline V gene, CDR1 is SEHNR and CDR2 is FQNEAQ (reference sequence). Deletions cut 4 bases from V and 7 bases from J, with 13 bases between. For the CDR3, the DNA is TGTGCCAGCAGCTCTTACCAGGGGTCTGGCTACACCTTC. It codes for CASSSYQGSGYTF. Looking up the rest from reference TRBV7-9 and TRBJ1-2 gives the full variable domain: DTGVSQNPRHKITKRGQNVTFRCDPISEHNRLYWYRQTLGQGPEFLTYFQNEAQLEKSRLLSDRFSAERPKGSFSTLEIQRTEQGDSAMYLCASSSYQGSGYTFGSGTRLTVV.

The count of this clone is one. The chain employs TRBV12-5 and TRBJ2-2; 9 bases match TRBD1. The CDR3 consists of 15 residues. The germline V gene has CDR1 LGHNT and CDR2 FRNRAP. The V segment lost 5 bases and the J segment 7 bases; nucleotides outside the gene matches: 8. The CDR3 reads CASGPGTGNGGELFF. DNA for the CDR3: TGTGCTAGTGGTCCCGGGACAGGGAATGGCGGGGAGCTGTTTTTT.

The V call is TRBV19, the J call TRBJ1-5; D gene uncertain. The CDR3 length is 14 residues. The germline V gene encodes CDR1 LNHDA and CDR2 SQIVND (reference sequence). Trimming removed 4 bases at V and 3 bases at J, with 10 bases between. In nucleotides, the CDR3 is TGTGCCAGTAGTACCCGTAGAGACAATCAGCCCCAGCATTTT. Protein sequence: CASSTRRDNQPQHF.

The table lists this clone with a few counts. This sequence joins TRBV7-2 and TRBJ2-7; 7 positions match TRBD2. The V segment lost 1 base and the J segment 2 bases; nucleotides outside the gene matches: 5. The CDR3 is 15 residues long. Germline V gene sequence: CDR1 SGHTA, CDR2 FQGNSA. DNA for the CDR3: TGTGCCAGCAGCTTAGACGGGGGGAGGGCCTACGAGCAGTACGTC. This gives the protein CASSLDGGRAYEQYV.

The chain has TRBV18 and TRBJ2-7; D gene unclear. This CDR3 region has 13 residues. With 6 bases removed from V and 3 bases from J, the gap between germline ends came to 12 bases. Germline lookup yields CDR1 KGHSH and CDR2 LQKENI. CDR3 DNA: TGTGCCAGCTCCCTTGGGTCGAACTACGAGCAGTACTTC. It specifies CASSLGSNYEQYF.

The chain is built from TRBV4-1 and TRBJ2-7; D might be TRBD1 or TRBD2, each matching 6 bases. Germline V gene lookup returns CDR1 MGHRA and CDR2 YSYEKL. V was cut by 3 bases and J by 2 bases, with 14 bases left in between. CDR3 length: 15 amino acids. The DNA of the CDR3 is TGCGCCAGCAGCCAGAACCGAGGGGGGCCCTACGAGCAGTACTTC. It specifies CASSQNRGGPYEQYF.

The V gene is TRBV5-1, the J gene TRBJ2-2; 9 positions match TRBD1. V was clipped by 2 bases and J by 6 bases; unmatched bases: 5. CDR1 and CDR2 (germline): SGHRS, YFSETQ. This CDR3 spans 15 amino acids. CDR3 amino acids: CASSFPGQGSGELFF. CDR3 nucleotides: TGCGCCAGCAGCTTTCCGGGACAGGGCTCCGGGGAGCTGTTTTTT.

The chain employs TRBV28 and TRBJ1-6; D gene ambiguous. The germline V and J ends were trimmed by 6 bases and 6 bases, with 6 bases remaining between them. CDR3 size: 12 residues. The germline V gene encodes CDR1 MDHEN and CDR2 SYDVKM. This chain's CDR3 is CASRESNSPLHF. The CDR3 region has the DNA TGTGCCAGCAGAGAGAGTAATTCACCCCTCCACTTT. The whole variable domain, filled in from reference TRBV28 and TRBJ1-6, reads DVKVTQSSRYLVKRTGEKVFLECVQDMDHENMFWYRQDPGLGLRLIYFSYDVKMKEKGDIPEGYSVSREKKERFSLILESASTNQTSMYLCASRESNSPLHFGNGTRLTVT.

By sample fraction, this clone is medium-sized. Other DNA sequences within the sample encode an identical CDR3. The J gene is TRBJ2-3, the V gene TRBV27, with D hard to call. The V end lost 0 bases, the J end lost 6 bases, and 7 bases lay between the germline ends. The CDR3 loop spans 13 amino acids. Germline CDR1 MNHEY, CDR2 SMNVEV (reference sequence). The CDR3 spells CASSLSRPDTQYF. The CDR3 DNA reads TGTGCCAGCAGTTTATCGCGGCCTGATACGCAGTATTTT.

J is TRBJ2-3 and V is TRBV18; D gene uncertain. Deletions cut 6 bases from V and 0 bases from J, with 22 bases between. The CDR3 consists of 18 residues. Germline loops: CDR1 KGHSH, CDR2 LQKENI. The CDR3 is CASSPSTHLRTSTDTQYF. DNA for the CDR3: TGTGCCAGCTCTCCATCCACCCACTTACGAACAAGCACAGATACGCAGTATTTT.

This sequence joins TRBV6-5 and TRBJ1-4; D is uncertain. The CDR3 contains 13 residues. Germline V gene data show CDR1 as MNHEY and CDR2 as SVGAGI. Trimming pared 3 bases from V and 8 bases from J, leaving 10 bases between. CDR3 sequence reads: CASSYSFSEKLFF. The DNA for the CDR3 is TGTGCCAGCAGTTATTCGTTCTCGGAAAAACTGTTTTTT.

V usage is TRBV6-2 or TRBV6-3 and J usage is TRBJ2-6; D unresolved. V was pared by 1 base and J by 13 bases, with 5 bases between. The germline gives CDR1 MNHEY, CDR2 SVGEGT. The CDR3 covers 11 residues. The CDR3 here is CASSYFGVLTF. The DNA for the CDR3 is TGTGCCAGCAGTTACTTCGGTGTCCTGACTTTC.

V and J are TRBV7-2 and TRBJ2-7, with 8 bases aligning to TRBD2. Germline CDR1 SGHTA, CDR2 FQGNSA. The CDR3 is 18 amino acids. V shed 5 bases, J shed 2 bases, and the junction held 17 bases outside the gene matches. This chain's CDR3 is CASSEAYSGGTQTYEQYF. As DNA, the CDR3 is TGTGCCAGCAGCGAAGCCTACAGCGGGGGTACCCAAACCTACGAGCAGTACTTC.

This chain joins TRBV3-1 (or the pseudogene TRBV3-2) and TRBJ2-5, with TRBD1 matching over 10 bases. Germline V gene sequence: CDR1 LGHDT, CDR2 YNNKEL (reference sequence). CDR3 length equals 17 residues. Unmatched junction bases numbered 9, after V lost 0 bases and J lost 5 bases. In DNA form, the CDR3 reads TGTGCCAGCAGCCAAGATGTGAGACAGGGGGCTCGGGAGACCCAGTACTTC. Translated, it gives CASSQDVRQGARETQYF.

This chain connects TRBV27 to TRBJ2-7, with TRBD2 identical over 9 bases. Trimming cost V 3 bases and J 6 bases; bases outside gene matches: 6. The germline V gene encodes CDR1 MNHEY and CDR2 SMNVEV (reference sequence). The CDR3 is 14 amino acids. The CDR3 loop reads CASSFSAGGFEQYF. CDR3 in DNA: TGTGCCAGCAGTTTTTCCGCGGGGGGGTTCGAGCAGTACTTC.

The rearrangement links TRBV19 to TRBJ2-5, with D possibly being TRBD2 (5 bases). Looked up from germline, CDR1 is LNHDA and CDR2 is SQIVND (reference sequence). The V and J ends lost 3 bases and 7 bases respectively, with 15 bases between them. This CDR3 comprises 14 residues. The CDR3 sequence is CASSIGVTEGTQYF. The CDR3 coding sequence is TGTGCCAGTAGTATCGGGGTGACCGAGGGGACCCAGTACTTC.

The V call is TRBV15, the J call TRBJ1-2, with D possibly matching TRBD1 (5 bases). The V gene's germline CDR1 is LNHNV and CDR2 YYDKDF (reference sequence). The CDR3 is made up of 11 amino acids. The V and J ends lost 11 bases and 7 bases respectively, with 14 bases between them. DNA of the CDR3: TGTGCCGTAACGGGGGGATCTGGCTACACCTTC. This gives the protein CAVTGGSGYTF.

The chain is built from TRBV6-1 and TRBJ1-5; TRBD1 agrees at 10 bases. Per the germline V gene, CDR1 is MNHNS and CDR2 is SASEGT. After removal of 3 bases from V and 1 base from J, the junction contained 9 bases not matched to a gene. CDR3 length: 18 residues. CDR3 sequence reads: CASSEGQGPGRSNQPQHF. The CDR3 DNA sequence: TGTGCCAGCAGTGAGGGACAGGGGCCCGGGAGGAGCAATCAGCCCCAGCATTTT.

The chain employs TRBV5-6 and TRBJ2-1, with D possibly TRBD1 on 6 matching bases. V shed 4 bases and J shed 16 bases, with 18 bases lying between them. CDR3 length: 12 amino acids. Per the germline V gene, CDR1 is SGHDT and CDR2 is YYEEEE. The CDR3 DNA is TGTGCCAGCAGCGCCACTCCAGGGGTGACCTTCTTC. This encodes CASSATPGVTFF.

This chain joins TRBV5-5 and TRBJ2-1; 7 nucleotides agree with TRBD1. V was clipped by 2 bases and J by 6 bases; unmatched bases: 2. The length of the CDR3 is 13 residues. From germline, CDR1 is SGHKS and CDR2 YYEKEE (reference sequence). CDR3 in amino acids: CASSFTGVNEQFF. The CDR3 DNA follows: TGTGCCAGCAGCTTCACAGGGGTCAATGAGCAGTTCTTC.

The sample holds one count of this clone. The rearrangement joins TRBV19 to TRBJ1-2; TRBD1 matches 9 bases. The ends lost 5 bases at V and 2 bases at J; junction bases unmatched: 6. In germline, CDR1 is LNHDA, CDR2 SQIVND (reference sequence). This CDR3 is built from 15 residues. CDR3 residues: CASSLKDRGNYGYTF. CDR3 DNA: TGTGCCAGTAGTTTGAAGGACAGGGGCAACTATGGCTACACCTTC.

This rearrangement joins TRBV27 to TRBJ2-2, with D uncertain. This CDR3 contains 11 residues. Germline V gene lookup returns CDR1 MNHEY and CDR2 SMNVEV (reference sequence). Trimming removed 2 bases from V and 6 bases from J, with 1 base in between. This CDR3 reads CASSLAGELFF. The CDR3 DNA is TGTGCCAGCAGTTTAGCCGGGGAGCTGTTTTTT.

This chain links TRBV11-2 with TRBJ1-5; no clear D. V was trimmed by 1 base and J by 0 bases, leaving 13 bases between them. Germline V lookup: CDR1 SGHAT, CDR2 FQNNGV. CDR3 length: 17 residues. The CDR3 DNA reads as TGTGCCAGCAGCTTAGGGTCGGCAGTATATAGCAATCAGCCCCAGCATTTT. It encodes CASSLGSAVYSNQPQHF. The entire variable domain, with the rest obtained from reference TRBV11-2 and TRBJ1-5, is as follows: EAGVAQSPRYKIIEKRQSVAFWCNPISGHATLYWYQQILGQGPKLLIQFQNNGVVDDSQLPKDRFSAERLKGVDSTLKIQPAKLEDSAVYLCASSLGSAVYSNQPQHFGDGTRLSIL.